This is a list of T cell receptor beta chains from one sample in a study of identical twins. TCRdb re-called the 5' RACE reads through MiXCR, storing one row per CDR3 protein. The sample shows 1.5 million to 2 million distinct CDR3 sequences, 32% of them seen only once. Material for sequencing was cord blood. The receptors were sampled from a newborn girl in good health. Both conserved end residues are part of each CDR3. The D gene is left open where the match is weak. Some rows have no size entry. The others give once, few or many, or a class for an expanded clone.

TRBJ1-6 NA NA TRBV2 TGTGCCAGCAGGGAAGAGGATCGCAATTCACCCCTCCACTTT CASREEDRNSPLHF
TRBJ2-3 NA TRBD2 TRBV25-1 TGTGCCAGCAGTGCTGGTACTACTAGCGGGCCCACAGATGCGCAGTATTTT CASSAGTTSGPTDAQYF
TRBJ1-3 NA NA TRBV10-3 TGTGCCATCAGGGACAGTGGAAACACCATATATTTT CAIRDSGNTIYF
TRBJ2-3 many TRBD2 TRBV5-1 TGCGCCAGCAGCTTGCCGTCCGGGACTATCACAGATACGCAGTATTTT CASSLPSGTITDTQYF
TRBJ1-1 NA TRBD1 TRBV20-1 TGCAGTGCTACAACCCGGGACAGGGGGCGCGGGACTGAAGCTTTCTTT CSATTRDRGRGTEAFF
TRBJ2-7 NA TRBD2 TRBV3-1 TGTGCCAGCAGACCCCTTAGCGGGGGTAACAATGAGCAGTACTTC CASRPLSGGNNEQYF
TRBJ2-1 NA TRBD2 TRBV15 TGTGCCACCAGCCTTGTCCCGGGACTAGCGGGGAGGTCCTACAATGAGCAGTTCTTC CATSLVPGLAGRSYNEQFF
TRBJ2-3 few NA TRBV20-1 TGCAGTGCCTGTCGGGGACCTTATACGCAGTATTTT CSACRGPYTQYF
TRBJ1-4 NA NA TRBV20-1 TGCAGTGCTAGACACCTAACTAATGAAAAACTGTTTTTT CSARHLTNEKLFF
TRBJ1-1 NA NA TRBV4-2 TGTGCCAGCAGCCAAGACCCTTCAGGGGCCCTAATGAACACTGAAGCTTTCTTT CASSQDPSGALMNTEAFF
TRBJ1-1 few NA TRBV4-1 TGCGCCAGCAGCCAAGGCATAGCGTCGAACACTGAAGCTTTCTTT CASSQGIASNTEAFF
TRBJ2-1 NA NA TRBV4-1 TGCGCCAGCAGCCAAGTTCCCCTAGTACCCAATGAGCAGTTCTTC CASSQVPLVPNEQFF
TRBJ2-7 once TRBD1 TRBV11-2 TGTGCCAGCAGCTTAGCCACAGGGACAGAAGGAAGCGAGCAGTACTTC CASSLATGTEGSEQYF
TRBJ2-3 NA TRBD2 TRBV5-1 TGCGCCAGCAGCTTCGGTAGCGGGGCAACGGATACGCAGTATTTT CASSFGSGATDTQYF
TRBJ2-7 NA TRBD2 TRBV7-2 TGTGCCAGCAGTTTAAGGGGCGGGGGGGCCCTAGGAGAGCAGTACTTC CASSLRGGGALGEQYF
TRBJ1-1 few NA TRBV12-3/TRBV12-4 TGTGCCAGCACCCTAAGGGGCACTGAAGCTTTCTTT CASTLRGTEAFF
TRBJ2-3 few NA TRBV27 TGTGCCAGCAGGCGACGGGAGATCGTAGATACGCAGTATTTT CASRRREIVDTQYF
TRBJ2-6 many NA TRBV6-6 TGTGCCAGCAGTTTCGACAGTCCTGGGGCCAACGTCCTGACTTTC CASSFDSPGANVLTF
TRBJ2-7 few NA TRBV24-1 TGTGCCACGCCGGATCCAATTTCCTACGAGCAGTACTTC CATPDPISYEQYF
TRBJ2-1 NA NA TRBV4-1 TGCGCCAGCAGCCAAGAGTACCGGGGCGCCGAGCAGTTCTTC CASSQEYRGAEQFF
TRBJ2-3 NA NA TRBV24-1 TGTACCACCAGTGAGGGGGATACGCAGTATTTT CTTSEGDTQYF
TRBJ2-2 NA TRBD2 TRBV20-1 TGCAGTGCTCGAGTCGCGGGGGGACTCAACACCGGGGAGCTGTTTTTT CSARVAGGLNTGELFF
TRBJ2-3 NA TRBD2 TRBV12-3/TRBV12-4 TGTGCCAGCAGTTTAACTTCGGGGGGGTCTAGCACAGATACGCAGTATTTT CASSLTSGGSSTDTQYF
TRBJ1-2 NA TRBD1 TRBV11-3 TGTGCCAGCAGCTTAGACAGGGGGCCCCCTGAAGGGAAGCTAAGGGACTATGGCTACACCTTC CASSLDRGPPEGKLRDYGYTF
TRBJ1-1 NA NA TRBV7-9 TGTGCCACAAAAGGACGGCCGAACACTGAAGCTTTCTTT CATKGRPNTEAFF
TRBJ2-1 few TRBD2 TRBV12-3/TRBV12-4 TGTGCCAGCAGTTCGACTAGCCGGAACAATGAGCAGTTCTTC CASSSTSRNNEQFF
TRBJ2-5 many NA TRBV9 TGTGCCAGCAGCGTAGAGCTGGCACAAGAGACCCAGTACTTC CASSVELAQETQYF
TRBJ2-3 few NA TRBV4-1 TGCGCCAGCAGCCAAGGGATTACGGACCGTACGCAGTATTTT CASSQGITDRTQYF
TRBJ1-2 NA NA TRBV7-2 TGTGCCAGCAGCTTACGGCAGGACCCCTATGGCTACACCTTC CASSLRQDPYGYTF
TRBJ1-1 few TRBD1 TRBV7-9 TGTGCCAGCAGCCAAGAAAGGGGACAGATGAACACTGAAGCTTTCTTT CASSQERGQMNTEAFF
TRBJ2-3 NA NA TRBV4-1 TGCGCCAGCAGCCAAGCCCGTCCTGGCACAGATACGCAGTATTTT CASSQARPGTDTQYF
TRBJ2-5 few TRBD2 TRBV6-2/TRBV6-3 TGTGCCAGCAGTGAGGCTAGCGGGGGGGCACGGGAGACCCAGTACTTC CASSEASGGARETQYF
TRBJ2-3 NA NA TRBV14 TGTGCCAGCAGCCAAGATAATAGGCTAGTCACAGATACCCAGTATTTT CASSQDNRLVTDTQYF
TRBJ1-2 NA NA TRBV7-9 TGTGCCAGCAGCTCCCGGGGCGGTGAGGGGAACTATGGCTACACCTTC CASSSRGGEGNYGYTF
TRBJ1-4 NA NA TRBV6-1 TGTGCCAGCATTATGGACAGACTTAATGAAAAACTGTTTTTT CASIMDRLNEKLFF
TRBJ2-3 NA TRBD2 TRBV6-5 TGTGCCAGCAGTTACTCGAATCCCGGGAGGCAGGGCAGCACAGATACGCAGTATTTT CASSYSNPGRQGSTDTQYF
TRBJ2-7 few NA TRBV20-1 TGCAGTGCTAGAGATCTCTCGTTTGGGACCACACTGGAACTACGGTACTTC CSARDLSFGTTLELRYF
TRBJ1-5 few NA TRBV12-3/TRBV12-4 TGTGCCAGCAGTTTACGGGGGATAGGCAATCAGCCCCAGCATTTT CASSLRGIGNQPQHF
TRBJ1-4 NA NA TRBV6-4 TGTGCCAGCAGGCCGGAGGACACGATCACGGAAAAACTGTTTTTT CASRPEDTITEKLFF
TRBJ2-7 NA NA TRBV20-1 TGCAGTGCGACCCCCGCGTACGAGCAGTACTTC CSATPAYEQYF
TRBJ2-7 many TRBD1 TRBV29-1 TGCAGCGTTGAAGATAGGACAGGGGGCTACGAGCAGTACTTC CSVEDRTGGYEQYF
TRBJ2-7 few TRBD1 TRBV12-3/TRBV12-4 TGTGCCAGCAGCCCGGGACAGCATGCCTACGAGCAGTACTTC CASSPGQHAYEQYF
TRBJ2-3 few NA TRBV7-2 TGTGCCAGCAGCCCGGAGGGGCAGGTGGGGGGCACAGATACGCAGTATTTT CASSPEGQVGGTDTQYF
TRBJ1-2 many NA TRBV16 TGTGCCAGCAGCCCAGACAGCTCTAACTATGGCTACACCTTC CASSPDSSNYGYTF
TRBJ1-2 once TRBD1 TRBV30 TGTGCCTGGAGTCCCAGGGGGACTAACTATGGCTACACCTTC CAWSPRGTNYGYTF
TRBJ1-1 NA NA TRBV5-1 TGCGCCAGCCGATCGGACACTCGGAACACTGAAGCTTTCTTT CASRSDTRNTEAFF
TRBJ2-3 NA NA TRBV5-1 TGCGCCAGCAGCTTGCGGCTAGCGATGGATACGCAGTATTTT CASSLRLAMDTQYF
TRBJ1-4 NA TRBD1 TRBV6-5 TGTGCCAGCAGTAACCGGGACAGGGGGCTGGCTAATGAAAAACTGTTTTTT CASSNRDRGLANEKLFF
TRBJ1-2 NA TRBD1 TRBV3-1 TGTGTCAGCAGCCTCGGACAGGGAGGGGAAGGCTACACCTTC CVSSLGQGGEGYTF
TRBJ1-6 few NA TRBV5-1 TGCGCCAGCAGCTCGAGGGGAGGGTCCTATAATTCACCCCTCCACTTT CASSSRGGSYNSPLHF
TRBJ2-7 NA NA TRBV20-1 TGCAGTGCTAGGTTCGCGGGACCCTACGAGCAGTACTTC CSARFAGPYEQYF
TRBJ2-7 few NA TRBV20-1 TGCAGTGCTAGAGTCAGGTCCCACGAGCAGTACTTC CSARVRSHEQYF
TRBJ1-2 NA NA TRBV29-1 TGCAGCACTACAGGGCCCAACTATGGCTACACCTTC CSTTGPNYGYTF
TRBJ1-6 few NA TRBV20-1 TGCAGTGCTAGAGATCCCGGGTATAATTCACCCCTCCACTTT CSARDPGYNSPLHF